This entry lists 10 T cell receptor beta chains sequenced from one sample in a study of blood T cell repertoires in COVID-19. Data came from immunoSEQ multiplex PCR; TCRdb stores just in-frame clones and leaves some out. The sample includes about 330,000 clones, over 70% of them seen just once. What was sequenced was PBMCs or T cells enriched from blood (not recorded which). These TCRs come from a man aged 25-45 years who had recovered from COVID-19.

The chain joins TRBV6-5 to TRBJ2-7; D perhaps matches TRBD1 (6 bases). This CDR3 is 14 amino acids long. V lost 4 bases and J 2 bases, leaving 12 bases between the germline ends. The V gene's germline CDR1 is MNHEY and CDR2 SVGAGI. The CDR3 loop is CASSFGQTPYEQYF. CDR3 sequence (DNA): TGTGCCAGCAGTTTCGGACAGACTCCCTACGAGCAGTACTTC.

The rearrangement joins TRBV6-1 to TRBJ2-7; 8 nucleotides match TRBD1. Germline V lookup: CDR1 MNHNS, CDR2 SASEGT. V lost 3 bases, J lost 2 bases, and 0 bases stayed unmatched. The CDR3 has 13 amino acids. CDR3: CASSETGAYEQYF. In nucleotides, the CDR3 is TGTGCCAGCAGTGAGACAGGGGCCTACGAGCAGTACTTC.

CDR3 protein: CASSLLRGGTYEQYF. Written as DNA, the CDR3 is TGTGCCAGCAGCTTATTGAGGGGGGGCACCTACGAGCAGTACTTC. The V call is TRBV7-2, the J call TRBJ2-7; possible D gene TRBD2, 7 bases. CDR1 and CDR2 from the germline V gene are SGHTA and FQGNSA. Trimming stripped 2 bases from V and 2 bases from J, with 13 bases between. The CDR3 is made up of 15 amino acids.

V is TRBV2 and J is TRBJ1-2; 7 bases are a match to TRBD1. V lost 5 bases and J lost 4; bases outside the gene matches: 7. Germline loops: CDR1 SNHLY, CDR2 FYNNEI. The CDR3 runs to 14 residues. CDR3 in DNA: TGTGCCAGCAGTCGGGACAGCCCCCCCTATGGCTACACCTTC. This gives the protein CASSRDSPPYGYTF.

The chain uses TRBV9 and TRBJ1-6, with 9 positions matching TRBD1. V was pared by 0 bases and J by 9 bases, with 4 bases of the junction left unmatched. This CDR3 is 15 amino acids long. Germline CDR1 and CDR2: SGDLS and YYNGEE. In DNA, the CDR3 is TGTGCCAGCAGCGTAGGTCGGGACAGGGCTTCACCCCTCCACTTT. As protein: CASSVGRDRASPLHF. Looking up the rest from reference TRBV9 and TRBJ1-6 gives the full variable domain: DSGVTQTPKHLITATGQRVTLRCSPRSGDLSVYWYQQSLDQGLQFLIQYYNGEERAKGNILERFSAQQFPDLHSELNLSSLELGDSALYFCASSVGRDRASPLHFGNGTRLTVT.

This clone was detected only a few times. This rearrangement joins TRBV6-5 to TRBJ1-1; D may be TRBD1 (5 bases). Per germline, CDR1 MNHEY and CDR2 SVGAGI. There are 11 residues in the CDR3. Trimming stripped 11 bases from V and 2 bases from J, with 9 bases between. The CDR3 is CAAQGNTEAFF. CDR3 sequence (DNA): TGTGCCGCGCAGGGTAACACTGAAGCTTTCTTT.

This clone was observed a single time. CDR3 loop: CASSFYGLVSTDTQYF. The CDR3 bases are TGTGCCAGCAGTTTCTACGGACTAGTGAGCACAGATACGCAGTATTTT. The V gene is TRBV27, the J gene TRBJ2-3, with TRBD2 matching 7 bases. The CDR3 runs 16 residues. Germline V CDR1 and CDR2: MNHEY, SMNVEV (reference sequence). Germline trimming cut 3 bases from V and 0 bases from J; bases unmatched to any gene: 6.

V usage is TRBV5-4 and J usage is TRBJ2-2, with 7 positions matching TRBD1. The CDR3 spans 15 residues. V shed 0 bases and J 7 bases; nucleotides not matched to a gene: 6. Germline V lookup: CDR1 SGHNT, CDR2 YYREEE (reference sequence). CDR3 nucleotide sequence: TGTGCCAGCAGCTTGGTGACAGGGTCACACGGGGAGCTGTTTTTT. Amino acids: CASSLVTGSHGELFF.

J is TRBJ2-3 and V is TRBV7-9, with 9 bases that match TRBD1. CDR1 and CDR2 (germline): SEHNR, FQNEAQ (reference sequence). This CDR3 contains 12 residues. After removal of 5 bases from V and 9 bases from J, the junction contained 3 bases not matched to a gene. The CDR3 loop is CASSPGQGTQYF. CDR3 coding DNA: TGTGCCAGCAGCCCCGGACAGGGGACGCAGTATTTT.

The chain uses TRBV11-2 and TRBJ2-2; no reliable D call. From germline, CDR1 is SGHAT and CDR2 FQNNGV. The germline V and J ends were trimmed by 4 bases and 8 bases, with 5 bases remaining between them. The CDR3 runs 11 residues. Here the CDR3 DNA reads TGTGCCAGCAGCTACAAGGGGGAGCTGTTTTTT. Translating it yields CASSYKGELFF.